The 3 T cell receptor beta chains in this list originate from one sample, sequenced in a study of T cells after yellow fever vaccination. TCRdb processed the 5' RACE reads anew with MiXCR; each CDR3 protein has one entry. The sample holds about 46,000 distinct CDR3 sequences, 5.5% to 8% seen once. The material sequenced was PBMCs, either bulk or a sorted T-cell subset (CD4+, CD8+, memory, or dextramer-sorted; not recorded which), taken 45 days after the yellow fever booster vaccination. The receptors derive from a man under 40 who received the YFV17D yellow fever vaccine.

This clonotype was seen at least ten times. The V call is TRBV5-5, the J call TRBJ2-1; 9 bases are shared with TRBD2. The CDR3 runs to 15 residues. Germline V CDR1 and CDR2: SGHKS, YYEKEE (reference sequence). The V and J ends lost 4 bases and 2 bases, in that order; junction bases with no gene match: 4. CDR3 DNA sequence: TGTGCCAGCAGCCCGACTAGCGGCACCTACAATGAGCAGTTCTTC. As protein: CASSPTSGTYNEQFF.

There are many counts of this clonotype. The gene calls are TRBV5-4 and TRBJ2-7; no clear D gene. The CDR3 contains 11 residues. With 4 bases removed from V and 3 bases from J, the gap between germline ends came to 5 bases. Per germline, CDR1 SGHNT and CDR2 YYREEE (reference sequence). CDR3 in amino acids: CASSGVYEQYF. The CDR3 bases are TGTGCCAGCAGCGGTGTCTACGAGCAGTACTTC.

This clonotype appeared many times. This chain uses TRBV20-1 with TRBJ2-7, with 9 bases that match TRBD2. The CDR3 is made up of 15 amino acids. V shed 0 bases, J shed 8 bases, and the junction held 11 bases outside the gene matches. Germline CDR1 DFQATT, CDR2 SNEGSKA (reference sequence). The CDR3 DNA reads TGCAGTGCTAGAGAGGCTAGCGGGATTGGAAGAAAGCAGTACTTC. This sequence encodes CSAREASGIGRKQYF.